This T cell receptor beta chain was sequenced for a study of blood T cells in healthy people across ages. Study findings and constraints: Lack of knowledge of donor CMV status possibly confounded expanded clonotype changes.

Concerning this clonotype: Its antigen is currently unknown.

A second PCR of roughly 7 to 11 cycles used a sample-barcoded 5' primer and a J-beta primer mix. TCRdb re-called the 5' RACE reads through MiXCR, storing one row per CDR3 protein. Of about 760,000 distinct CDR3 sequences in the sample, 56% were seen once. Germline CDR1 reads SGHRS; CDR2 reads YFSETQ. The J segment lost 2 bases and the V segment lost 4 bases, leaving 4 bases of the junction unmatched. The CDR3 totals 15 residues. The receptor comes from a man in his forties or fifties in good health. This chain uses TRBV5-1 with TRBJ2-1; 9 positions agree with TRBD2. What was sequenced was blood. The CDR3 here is CASSPAGGAYNEQFF. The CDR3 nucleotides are TGCGCCAGCAGCCCCGCGGGGGGGGCCTACAATGAGCAGTTCTTC.